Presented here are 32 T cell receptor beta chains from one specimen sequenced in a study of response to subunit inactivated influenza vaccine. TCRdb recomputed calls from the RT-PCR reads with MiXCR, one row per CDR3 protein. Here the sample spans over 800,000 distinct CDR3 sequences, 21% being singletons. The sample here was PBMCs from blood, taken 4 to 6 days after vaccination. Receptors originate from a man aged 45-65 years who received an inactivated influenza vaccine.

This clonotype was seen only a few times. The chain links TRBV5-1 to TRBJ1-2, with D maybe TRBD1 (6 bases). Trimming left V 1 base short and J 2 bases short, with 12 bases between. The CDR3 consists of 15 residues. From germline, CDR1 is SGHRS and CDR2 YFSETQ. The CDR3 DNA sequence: TGCGCCAGCAGCTTGACCCGGGACACAAACTATGGCTACACCTTC. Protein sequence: CASSLTRDTNYGYTF.

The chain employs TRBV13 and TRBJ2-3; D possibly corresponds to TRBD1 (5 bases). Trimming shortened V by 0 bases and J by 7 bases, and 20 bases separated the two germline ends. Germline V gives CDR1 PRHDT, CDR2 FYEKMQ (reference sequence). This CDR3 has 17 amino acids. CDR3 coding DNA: TGTGCCAGCAGCTTAGGCCTAGGGGCTAGACCTTCTCATACGCAGTATTTT. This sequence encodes CASSLGLGARPSHTQYF.

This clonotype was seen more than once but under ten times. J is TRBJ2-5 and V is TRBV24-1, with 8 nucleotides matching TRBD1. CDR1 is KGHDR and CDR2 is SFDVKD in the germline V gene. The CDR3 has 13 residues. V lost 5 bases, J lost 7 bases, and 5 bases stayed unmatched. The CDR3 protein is CATSAPGTGTQYF. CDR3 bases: TGTGCCACCAGTGCCCCCGGGACAGGGACCCAGTACTTC.

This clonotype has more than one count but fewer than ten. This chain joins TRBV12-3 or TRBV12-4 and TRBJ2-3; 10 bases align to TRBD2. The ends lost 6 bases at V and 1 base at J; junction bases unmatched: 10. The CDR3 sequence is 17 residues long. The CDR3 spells CASRWGLAGARTDTQYF. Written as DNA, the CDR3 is TGTGCCAGCAGGTGGGGTCTAGCGGGGGCCCGCACAGATACGCAGTATTTT.

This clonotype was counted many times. CDR3 protein: CASSTDPGLAGAAKNIQYF. CDR3 DNA: TGCGCCAGCAGCACCGATCCGGGACTAGCGGGAGCGGCCAAAAACATTCAGTACTTC. V gene TRBV5-1 combines with J gene TRBJ2-4; 14 nucleotides align to TRBD2. The CDR3 consists of 19 residues. Germline CDR1 is SGHRS and CDR2 is YFSETQ. J lost 1 base, V lost 4 bases, and 10 bases had no gene match.

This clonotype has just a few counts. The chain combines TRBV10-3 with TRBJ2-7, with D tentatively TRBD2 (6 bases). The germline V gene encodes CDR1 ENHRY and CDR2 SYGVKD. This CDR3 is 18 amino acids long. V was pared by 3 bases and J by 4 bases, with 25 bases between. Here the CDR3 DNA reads TGTGCCATCAGTGACCCCAACGTCGGGTTCGGGGGAATTTACGAGCAGTACTTC. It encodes CAISDPNVGFGGIYEQYF.

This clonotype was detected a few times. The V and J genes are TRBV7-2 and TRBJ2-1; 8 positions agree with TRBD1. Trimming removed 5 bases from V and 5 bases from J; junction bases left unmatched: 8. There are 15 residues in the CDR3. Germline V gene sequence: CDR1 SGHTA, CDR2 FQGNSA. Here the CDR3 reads CASSGPGQVHNEQFF. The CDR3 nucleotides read TGTGCCAGCAGCGGGCCGGGACAGGTACACAATGAGCAGTTCTTC.

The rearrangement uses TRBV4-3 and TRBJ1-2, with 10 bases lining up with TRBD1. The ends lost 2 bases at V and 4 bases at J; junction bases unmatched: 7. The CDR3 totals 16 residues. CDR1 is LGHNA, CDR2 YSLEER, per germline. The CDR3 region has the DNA TGCGCCAGCAGCCAAACACGGGGACAGGGGTTCTATGGCTACACCTTC. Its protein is CASSQTRGQGFYGYTF.

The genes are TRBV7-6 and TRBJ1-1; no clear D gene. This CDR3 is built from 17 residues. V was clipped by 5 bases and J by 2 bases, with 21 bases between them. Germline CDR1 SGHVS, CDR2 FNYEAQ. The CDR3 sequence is CASSAIIYATSNTEAFF. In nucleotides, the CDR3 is TGTGCCAGCAGCGCTATCATTTACGCAACCTCAAACACTGAAGCTTTCTTT.

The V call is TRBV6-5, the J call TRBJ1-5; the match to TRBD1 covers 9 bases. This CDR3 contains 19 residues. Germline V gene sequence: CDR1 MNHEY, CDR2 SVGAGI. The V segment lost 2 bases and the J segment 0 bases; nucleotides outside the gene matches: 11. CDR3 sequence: CASSYPPGDRAYSNQPQHF. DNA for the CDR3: TGTGCCAGCAGTTACCCTCCGGGGGACAGGGCTTATAGCAATCAGCCCCAGCATTTT.

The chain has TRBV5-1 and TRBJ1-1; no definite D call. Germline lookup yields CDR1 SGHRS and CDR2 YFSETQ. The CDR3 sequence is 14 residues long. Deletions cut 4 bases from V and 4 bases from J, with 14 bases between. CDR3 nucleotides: TGCGCCAGCAGCCCCGATGTTCTCTCCACTGAAGCTTTCTTT. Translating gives CASSPDVLSTEAFF.

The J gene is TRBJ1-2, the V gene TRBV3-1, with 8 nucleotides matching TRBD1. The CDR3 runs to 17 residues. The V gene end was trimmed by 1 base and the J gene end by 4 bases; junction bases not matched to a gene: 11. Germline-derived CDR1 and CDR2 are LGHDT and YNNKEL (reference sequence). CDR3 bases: TGTGCCAGCAGCCAAGGACAGGGGCCGACCTTGCTCTATGGCTACACCTTC. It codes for CASSQGQGPTLLYGYTF.

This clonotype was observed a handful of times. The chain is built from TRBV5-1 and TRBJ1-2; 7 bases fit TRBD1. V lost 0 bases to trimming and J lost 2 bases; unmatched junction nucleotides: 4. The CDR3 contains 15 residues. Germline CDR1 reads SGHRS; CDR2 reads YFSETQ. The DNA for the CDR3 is TGCGCCAGCAGCTTGGAGGGGGCGCGGAACTATGGCTACACCTTC. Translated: CASSLEGARNYGYTF.

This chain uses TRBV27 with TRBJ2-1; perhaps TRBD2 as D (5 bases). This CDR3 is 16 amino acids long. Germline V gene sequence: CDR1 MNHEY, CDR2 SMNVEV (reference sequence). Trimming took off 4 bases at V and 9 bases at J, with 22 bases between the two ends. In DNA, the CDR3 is TGTGCCAGCAGTTCCACGCAGGACTCTTTTTGGGGTGAGCAGTTCTTC. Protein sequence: CASSSTQDSFWGEQFF.

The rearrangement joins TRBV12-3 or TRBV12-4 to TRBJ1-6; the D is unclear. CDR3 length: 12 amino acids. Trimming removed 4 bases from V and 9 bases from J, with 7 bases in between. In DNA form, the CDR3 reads TGTGCCAGCAGTTCTACCGGTTCACCCCTCCACTTT. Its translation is CASSSTGSPLHF.

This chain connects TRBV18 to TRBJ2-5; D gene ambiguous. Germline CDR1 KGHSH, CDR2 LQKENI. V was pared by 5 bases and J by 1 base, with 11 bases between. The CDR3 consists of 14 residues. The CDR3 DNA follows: TGTGCCAGCTCATCATGGGCCTCCCAAGAGACCCAGTACTTC. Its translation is CASSSWASQETQYF.

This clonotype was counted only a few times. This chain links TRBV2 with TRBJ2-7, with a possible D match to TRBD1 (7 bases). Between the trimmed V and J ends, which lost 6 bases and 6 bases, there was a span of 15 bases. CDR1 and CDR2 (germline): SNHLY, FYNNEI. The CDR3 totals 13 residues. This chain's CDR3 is CASSPIQGGEQYF. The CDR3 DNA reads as TGTGCCAGCAGCCCAATCCAGGGGGGCGAGCAGTACTTC.

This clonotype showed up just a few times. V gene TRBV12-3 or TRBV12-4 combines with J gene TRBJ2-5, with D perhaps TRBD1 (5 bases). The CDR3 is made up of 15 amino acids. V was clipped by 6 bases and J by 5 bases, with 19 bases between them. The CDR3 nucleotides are TGTGCCAGCAGCCGTGGGGCCTGGGTGGGCGAGACCCAGTACTTC. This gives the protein CASSRGAWVGETQYF.

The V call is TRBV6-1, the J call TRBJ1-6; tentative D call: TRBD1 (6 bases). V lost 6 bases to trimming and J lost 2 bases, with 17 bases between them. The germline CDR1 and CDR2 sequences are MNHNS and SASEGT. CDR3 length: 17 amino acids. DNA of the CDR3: TGTGCCAGCAGCGACGTCGTCAGGGGCACCTATAATTCACCCCTCCACTTT. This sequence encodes CASSDVVRGTYNSPLHF.

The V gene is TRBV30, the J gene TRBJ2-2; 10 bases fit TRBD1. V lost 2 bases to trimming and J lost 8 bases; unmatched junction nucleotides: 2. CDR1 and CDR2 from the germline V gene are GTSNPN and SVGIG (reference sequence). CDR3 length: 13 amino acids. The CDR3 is CAWSRQGAGELFF. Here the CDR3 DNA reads TGTGCCTGGAGTCGACAGGGGGCAGGGGAGCTGTTTTTT.

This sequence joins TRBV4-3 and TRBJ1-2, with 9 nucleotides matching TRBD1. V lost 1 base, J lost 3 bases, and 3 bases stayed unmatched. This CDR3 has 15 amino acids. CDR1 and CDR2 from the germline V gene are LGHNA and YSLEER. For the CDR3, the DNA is TGCGCCAGCAGCCAAGCGGGACAGGGCCACTATGGCTACACCTTC. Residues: CASSQAGQGHYGYTF.

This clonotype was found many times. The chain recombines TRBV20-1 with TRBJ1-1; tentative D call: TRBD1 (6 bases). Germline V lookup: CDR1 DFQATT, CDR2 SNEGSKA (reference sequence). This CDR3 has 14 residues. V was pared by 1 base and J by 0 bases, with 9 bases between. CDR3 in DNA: TGCAGTGCTAGAGGGACAGACTTGAACACTGAAGCTTTCTTT. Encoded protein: CSARGTDLNTEAFF.

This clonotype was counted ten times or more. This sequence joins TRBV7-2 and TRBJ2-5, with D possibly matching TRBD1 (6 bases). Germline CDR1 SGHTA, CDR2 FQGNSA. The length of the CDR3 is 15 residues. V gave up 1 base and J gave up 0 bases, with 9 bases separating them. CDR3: CASSLGGGYQETQYF. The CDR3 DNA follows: TGTGCCAGCAGCTTAGGAGGGGGTTACCAAGAGACCCAGTACTTC.

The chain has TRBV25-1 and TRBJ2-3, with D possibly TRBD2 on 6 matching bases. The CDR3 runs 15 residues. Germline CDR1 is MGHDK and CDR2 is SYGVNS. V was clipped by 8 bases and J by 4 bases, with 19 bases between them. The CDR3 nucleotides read TGTGCCAGCGGTCAATTAGCGGAGAGGGCAGATACGCAGTATTTT. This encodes CASGQLAERADTQYF.

The CDR3 reads CASSFKAGGNEQFF. The CDR3 coding sequence is TGTGCCAGCAGCTTCAAAGCGGGGGGTAATGAGCAGTTCTTC. The V and J genes are TRBV7-9 and TRBJ2-1, with 9 bases lining up with TRBD2. The CDR3 sequence is 14 residues long. V was pared by 3 bases and J by 7 bases, with 4 bases of the junction left unmatched. Germline lookup yields CDR1 SEHNR and CDR2 FQNEAQ (reference sequence).

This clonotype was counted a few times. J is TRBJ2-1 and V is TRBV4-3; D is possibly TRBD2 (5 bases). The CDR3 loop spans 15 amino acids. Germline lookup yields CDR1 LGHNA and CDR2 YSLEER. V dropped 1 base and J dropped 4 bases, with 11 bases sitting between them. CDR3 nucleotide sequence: TGCGCCAGCAGCCAAGGGACTTCGGAGTACAATGAGCAGTTCTTC. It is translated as CASSQGTSEYNEQFF.

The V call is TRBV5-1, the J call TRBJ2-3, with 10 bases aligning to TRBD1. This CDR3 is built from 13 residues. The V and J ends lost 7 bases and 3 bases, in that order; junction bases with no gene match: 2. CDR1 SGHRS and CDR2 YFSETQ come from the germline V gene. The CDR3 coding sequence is TGCGCCAGCGGGACAGGGGTTACAGATACGCAGTATTTT. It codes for CASGTGVTDTQYF.

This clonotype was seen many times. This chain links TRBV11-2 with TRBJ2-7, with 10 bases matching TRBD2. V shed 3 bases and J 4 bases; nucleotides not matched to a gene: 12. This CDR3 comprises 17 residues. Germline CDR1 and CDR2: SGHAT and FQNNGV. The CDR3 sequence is CASSFGFSSGGTYEQYF. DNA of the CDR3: TGTGCCAGCAGCTTCGGATTCTCTAGCGGGGGAACGTACGAGCAGTACTTC.

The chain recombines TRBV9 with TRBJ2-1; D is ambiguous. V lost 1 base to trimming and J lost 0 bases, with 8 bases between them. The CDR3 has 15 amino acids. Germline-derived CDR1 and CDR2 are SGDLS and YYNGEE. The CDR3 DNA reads TGTGCCAGCAGCGTAATGGGTTCCTCCTACAATGAGCAGTTCTTC. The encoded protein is CASSVMGSSYNEQFF.

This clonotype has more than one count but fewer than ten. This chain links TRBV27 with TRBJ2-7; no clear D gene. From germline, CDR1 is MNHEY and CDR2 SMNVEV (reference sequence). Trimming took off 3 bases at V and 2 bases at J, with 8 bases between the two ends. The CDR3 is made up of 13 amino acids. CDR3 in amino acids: CASSLRQAYEQYF. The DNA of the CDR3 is TGTGCCAGCAGTTTGAGGCAGGCCTACGAGCAGTACTTC.

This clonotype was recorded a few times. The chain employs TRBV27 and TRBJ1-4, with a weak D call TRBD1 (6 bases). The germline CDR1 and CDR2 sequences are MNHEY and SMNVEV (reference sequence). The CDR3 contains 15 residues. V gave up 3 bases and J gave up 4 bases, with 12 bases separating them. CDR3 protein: CASSFRGRSNEKLFF. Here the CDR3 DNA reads TGTGCCAGCAGTTTCAGGGGACGCAGTAATGAAAAACTGTTTTTT.

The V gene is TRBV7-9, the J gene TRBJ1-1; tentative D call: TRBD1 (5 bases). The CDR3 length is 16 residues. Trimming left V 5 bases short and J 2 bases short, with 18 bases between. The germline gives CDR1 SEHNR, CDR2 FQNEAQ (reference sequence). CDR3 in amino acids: CASSDRQFGRNTEAFF. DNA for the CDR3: TGTGCCAGCAGCGACCGACAGTTTGGGCGAAACACTGAAGCTTTCTTT.